This TCR beta chain originates from a study of Ad26.COV2.S vaccination and SARS-CoV-2 variants. Study-wide points: Breadth measured for non-spike TCRs was similar across vaccine and placebo recipients. Breadth, reportedly substantial, characterized the spike-specific CD8+ and CD4+ T cell responses after vaccination. In TCR breadth and depth analyses, total T cell responses may have been underestimated. Spike-specific TCR breadth ran higher among vaccine recipients than placebo recipients.

CDR3 length equals 16 residues. Germline trimming cut 3 bases from V and 0 bases from J; bases unmatched to any gene: 7. Germline V lookup: CDR1 SGHRS, CDR2 YFSETQ. TCRdb's copy holds only in-frame clones and misses some; the assay was immunoSEQ multiplex PCR. The sample lists just over 350,000 clones; 92% were seen once. Notes on this clone: The target antigen is unknown.

The specimen comprised peripheral blood, sampled after recovery from COVID-19. The rearrangement uses TRBV5-1 and TRBJ2-7; 9 nucleotides agree with TRBD1. The clonotype originates from a human donor who had recovered from COVID-19. The CDR3 loop reads CASSSRQGGSSYEQYF. The CDR3 DNA reads as TGCGCCAGCAGCTCCCGACAGGGGGGGAGCTCCTACGAGCAGTACTTC.